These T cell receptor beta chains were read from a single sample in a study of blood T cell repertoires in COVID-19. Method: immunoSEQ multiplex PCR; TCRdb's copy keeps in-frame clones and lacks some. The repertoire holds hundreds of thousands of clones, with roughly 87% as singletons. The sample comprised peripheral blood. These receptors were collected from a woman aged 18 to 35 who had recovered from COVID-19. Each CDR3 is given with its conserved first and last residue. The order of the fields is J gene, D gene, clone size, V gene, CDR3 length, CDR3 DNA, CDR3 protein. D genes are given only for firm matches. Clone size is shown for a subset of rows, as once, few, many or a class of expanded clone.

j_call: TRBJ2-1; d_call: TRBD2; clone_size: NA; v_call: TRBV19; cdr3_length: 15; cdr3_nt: TGTGCCAGTAGTAACTCGGGACTAGCTCTGTATGAGCAGTTCTTC; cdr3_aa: CASSNSGLALYEQFF
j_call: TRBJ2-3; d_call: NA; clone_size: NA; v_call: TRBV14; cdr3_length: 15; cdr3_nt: TGTGCCAGCAGCCAGGGACTTACTAGCACAGATACGCAGTATTTT; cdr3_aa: CASSQGLTSTDTQYF
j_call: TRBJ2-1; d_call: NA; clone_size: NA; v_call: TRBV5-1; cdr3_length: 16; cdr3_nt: TGCGCCAGCCGGGGGGGCACAGGGACAGCCTACAATGAGCAGTTCTTC; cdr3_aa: CASRGGTGTAYNEQFF
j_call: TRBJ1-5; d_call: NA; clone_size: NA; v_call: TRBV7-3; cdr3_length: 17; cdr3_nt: TGTGCCAGCAGCTCGCTCGGCGGGGGGGACGGCAATCAGCCCCAGCATTTT; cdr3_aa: CASSSLGGGDGNQPQHF
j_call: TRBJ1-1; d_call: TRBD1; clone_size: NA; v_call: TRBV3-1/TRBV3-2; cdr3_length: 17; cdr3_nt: TGTGCCAGCAGCCAAGAAGAGACAGGGGCGAAGTGGACTGAAGCTTTCTTT; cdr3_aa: CASSQEETGAKWTEAFF
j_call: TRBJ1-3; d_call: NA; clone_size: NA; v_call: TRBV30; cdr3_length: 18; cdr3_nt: TGTGCCTGGGGTCGCCGGACAATGTACCAGGGGTTCGGAAACACCATATATTTT; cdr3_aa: CAWGRRTMYQGFGNTIYF
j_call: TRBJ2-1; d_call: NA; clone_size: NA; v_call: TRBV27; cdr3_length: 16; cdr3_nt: TGTGCCAGCAGTTCCGAACAGGGAATCGGCCACAATGAGCAGTTCTTC; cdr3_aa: CASSSEQGIGHNEQFF
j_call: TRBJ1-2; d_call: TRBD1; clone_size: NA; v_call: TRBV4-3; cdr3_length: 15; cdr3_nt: TGCGCCAGCAGCCACGGACAGGGCACTAACTATGGCTACACCTTC; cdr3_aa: CASSHGQGTNYGYTF
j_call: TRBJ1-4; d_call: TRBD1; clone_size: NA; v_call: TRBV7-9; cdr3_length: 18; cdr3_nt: TGTGCCAGCAGCTACCGACAGGGGGTAGTTTCCGGTAATGAAAAACTGTTTTTT; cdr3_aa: CASSYRQGVVSGNEKLFF
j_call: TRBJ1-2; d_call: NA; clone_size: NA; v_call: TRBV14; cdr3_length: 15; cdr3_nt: TGTGCCAGCAGCCAGGTGATGGCGGGGCGAGATGGCTACACCTTC; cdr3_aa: CASSQVMAGRDGYTF
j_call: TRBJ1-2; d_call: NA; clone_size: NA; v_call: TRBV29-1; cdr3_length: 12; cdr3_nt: TGCAGCGTTGTCGGTCGAGACTATGGCTACACCTTC; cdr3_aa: CSVVGRDYGYTF
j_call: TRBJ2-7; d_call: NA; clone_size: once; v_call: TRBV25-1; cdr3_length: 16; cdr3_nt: TGTGCCAGCAGCACAATGGCGGTCGGGGGGCATCACGAGCAGTACTTC; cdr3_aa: CASSTMAVGGHHEQYF
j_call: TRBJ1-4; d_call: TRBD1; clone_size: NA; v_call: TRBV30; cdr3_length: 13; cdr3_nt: TGTGCCTGTCCGGGACAGGGAGATGAAAAACTGTTTTTT; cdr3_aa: CACPGQGDEKLFF
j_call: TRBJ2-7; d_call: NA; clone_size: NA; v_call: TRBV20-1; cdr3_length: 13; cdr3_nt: TGCAGTGCTAGTGGGGGAGGCCTCCACGAGCAGTACTTC; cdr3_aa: CSASGGGLHEQYF
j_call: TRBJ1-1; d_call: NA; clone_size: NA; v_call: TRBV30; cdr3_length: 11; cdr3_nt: TGTGCCTGGAGTGGTGGCAGAGAAGCTTTCTTT; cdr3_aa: CAWSGGREAFF
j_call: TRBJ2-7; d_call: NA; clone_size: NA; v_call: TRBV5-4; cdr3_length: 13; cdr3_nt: TGTGCCAGCAGCTACCCCCAGGCCTACGAGCAGTACTTC; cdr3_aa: CASSYPQAYEQYF
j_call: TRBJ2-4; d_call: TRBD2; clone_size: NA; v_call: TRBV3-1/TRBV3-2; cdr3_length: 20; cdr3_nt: TGTGCCAGCAGCCAAGATGGTTTTATTCGCGGGAGGGCCCGCGAGTACATTCAGTACTTC; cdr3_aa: CASSQDGFIRGRAREYIQYF
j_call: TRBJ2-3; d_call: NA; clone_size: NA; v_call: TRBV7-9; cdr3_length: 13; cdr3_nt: TGTGCCAGCACCCTAGGAGGGCCCGATACGCAGTATTTT; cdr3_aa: CASTLGGPDTQYF
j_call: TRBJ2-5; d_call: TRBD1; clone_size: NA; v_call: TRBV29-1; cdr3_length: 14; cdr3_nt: TGCAGCACCACCGGGACAGGGGTGGGAGAGACCCAGTACTTC; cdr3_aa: CSTTGTGVGETQYF
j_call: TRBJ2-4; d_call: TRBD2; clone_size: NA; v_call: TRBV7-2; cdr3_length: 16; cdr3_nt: TGTGCCAGCAGCTCTCCGGGACTAGGGGGGGCTGGCATTCAGTACTTC; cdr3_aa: CASSSPGLGGAGIQYF
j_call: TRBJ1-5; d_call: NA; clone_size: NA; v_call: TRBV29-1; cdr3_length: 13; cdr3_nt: TGCAGCGCGAGGGAGGAGTTGAGCCAGCCCCAGCATTTT; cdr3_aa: CSAREELSQPQHF
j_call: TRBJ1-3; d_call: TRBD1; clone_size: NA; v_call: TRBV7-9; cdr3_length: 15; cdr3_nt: TGTGCCAGCAGCTTGGGACAGGGCTCTGGAAACACCATATATTTT; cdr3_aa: CASSLGQGSGNTIYF
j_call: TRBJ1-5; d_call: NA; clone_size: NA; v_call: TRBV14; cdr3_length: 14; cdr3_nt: TGTGCCAGCAGCCAAGCCGGGGTAGCGCAGCCCCAGCATTTT; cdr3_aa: CASSQAGVAQPQHF
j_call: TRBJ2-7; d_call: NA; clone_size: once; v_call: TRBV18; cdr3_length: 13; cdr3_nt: TGTGCCAGCTCACCGACAGGCACCTACGAGCAGTACTTC; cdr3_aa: CASSPTGTYEQYF
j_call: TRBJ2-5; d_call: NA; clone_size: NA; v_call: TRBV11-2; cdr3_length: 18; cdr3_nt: TGTGCCAGCAGCTTAGCCCCAGGCTACGAATTCTATCAAGAGACCCAGTACTTC; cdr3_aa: CASSLAPGYEFYQETQYF
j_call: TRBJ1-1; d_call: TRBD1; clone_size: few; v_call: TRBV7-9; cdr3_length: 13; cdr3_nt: TGTGCCAGCAGCCACAGGGGGGACACTGAAGCTTTCTTT; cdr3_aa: CASSHRGDTEAFF
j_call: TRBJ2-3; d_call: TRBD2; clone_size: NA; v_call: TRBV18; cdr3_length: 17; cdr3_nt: TGTGCCAGCTCACCCTTCCAAAGGGGAGGGAGCAGGAATACGCAGTATTTT; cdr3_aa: CASSPFQRGGSRNTQYF